The 26 T cell receptor beta chains presented below share a single source sample, sequenced in a study of blood T cells in healthy people across ages. It was with a sample-barcoded 5' primer and a J-beta primer mix that a second PCR of roughly 7 to 11 cycles was run. TCRdb analysed the 5' RACE reads with MiXCR anew, one entry per CDR3 protein. The sample shows about 930,000 distinct CDR3 sequences, 25% to 30% of them seen only once. These data also formed part of another study, on T cells of mothers and their children.

Sequenced input: blood. Source of these receptors: a woman aged 40 to 50 in good health.

This clonotype was observed a few times. V gene TRBV2 combines with J gene TRBJ2-1; unclear D gene. Germline values: CDR1 SNHLY, CDR2 FYNNEI. V was clipped by 0 bases and J by 6 bases, with 6 bases between them. The CDR3 sequence is 13 residues long. The CDR3 region has the DNA TGTGCCAGCAGTGAAGCGGCCCTCAATGAGCAGTTCTTC. Amino acids: CASSEAALNEQFF. The full variable domain, in which reference TRBV2 and TRBJ2-1 provide the parts outside the CDR3, is EPEVTQTPSHQVTQMGQEVILRCVPISNHLYFYWYRQILGQKVEFLVSFYNNEISEKSEIFDDQFSVERPDGSNFTLKIRSTKLEDSAMYFCASSEAALNEQFFGPGTRLTVL.

J is TRBJ2-5 and V is TRBV6-1; D might be TRBD2 (6 bases). Germline loops: CDR1 MNHNS, CDR2 SASEGT. The CDR3 runs 15 residues. V lost 2 bases and J 4 bases, leaving 14 bases between the germline ends. The CDR3 coding sequence is TGTGCCAGCAGTGAACTGGCGGGGAGGCCAGAGACCCAGTACTTC. This codes for CASSELAGRPETQYF.

The rearrangement uses TRBV5-4 and TRBJ1-1; D not certain. The CDR3 has 14 amino acids. Germline V CDR1 and CDR2: SGHNT, YYREEE (reference sequence). Trimming took 0 bases from V and 0 from J, leaving 6 bases between them. CDR3 sequence (DNA): TGTGCCAGCAGCTTGGATTCTGTGAACACTGAAGCTTTCTTT. Amino acids: CASSLDSVNTEAFF.

The table lists this clonotype with a few counts. The J gene is TRBJ2-4, the V gene TRBV4-1; D is ambiguous. The CDR3 covers 16 residues. V lost 3 bases, J lost 2 bases, and 14 bases lay in between. CDR1 MGHRA and CDR2 YSYEKL come from the germline V gene. CDR3 sequence (DNA): TGCGCCAGCAGCCACACCTGGGCACAGACCAAAAACATTCAGTACTTC. Translating gives CASSHTWAQTKNIQYF.

The V gene is TRBV12-3 or TRBV12-4, the J gene TRBJ2-2; 7 bases align to TRBD1. V was pared by 7 bases and J by 7 bases, with 12 bases of the junction left unmatched. The CDR3 runs to 15 residues. CDR3 nucleotides: TGTGCCAGCACTCCCGGACAGGTCAAAAACGGGGAGCTGTTTTTT. This translates into CASTPGQVKNGELFF.

In this sample, this clonotype turned up a few times. CDR3 protein: CASSLGLAGPGDTQYF. CDR3 coding DNA: TGTGCCAGCAGCTTAGGGCTAGCGGGGCCCGGAGATACGCAGTATTTT. This chain uses TRBV7-2 with TRBJ2-3; 9 nucleotides align to TRBD2. With 1 base clipped from V and 5 bases from J, the junction kept 7 bases outside the gene matches. This CDR3 contains 16 residues. Germline V gives CDR1 SGHTA, CDR2 FQGNSA. Variable domain in full (rest from reference TRBV7-2 and TRBJ2-3): GAGVSQSPSNKVTEKGKDVELRCDPISGHTALYWYRQSLGQGLEFLIYFQGNSAPDKSGLPSDRFSAERTGGSVSTLTIQRTQQEDSAVYLCASSLGLAGPGDTQYFGPGTRLTVL.

This clonotype was seen at least ten times. The chain is built from TRBV20-1 and TRBJ2-6, with TRBD1 matching 10 bases. Trimming cost V 2 bases and J 1 base; bases outside gene matches: 8. The CDR3 length is 18 residues. Germline CDR1 and CDR2: DFQATT and SNEGSKA (reference sequence). DNA of the CDR3: TGCAGTGCTAGACCCCCTGGGACAGGGGCATCTGGGGCCAACGTCCTGACTTTC. Its translation: CSARPPGTGASGANVLTF.

On this clonotype: A read error is possible here, since a much larger clone lies one base away. The chain is built from TRBV20-1 and TRBJ2-3; 10 nucleotides line up with TRBD1. The CDR3 sequence is 14 residues long. Looked up from germline, CDR1 is DFQATT and CDR2 is SNEGSKA (reference sequence). In nucleotides, the CDR3 is TGCAGTGCTGGGGACAGGGGAGGCGCAGATGCGCAGTATTTT. Translating it yields CSAGDRGGADAQYF.

This clonotype showed up just a few times. The chain joins TRBV19 to TRBJ1-1, with a possible D match to TRBD1 (5 bases). CDR3 size: 13 residues. V lost 8 bases to trimming and J lost 0 bases, with 10 bases between them. In germline, CDR1 is LNHDA, CDR2 SQIVND (reference sequence). CDR3 loop: CASREGLNTEAFF. The DNA for the CDR3 is TGTGCCAGTCGCGAGGGGCTGAACACTGAAGCTTTCTTT. The full variable domain, its missing parts supplied by reference TRBV19 and TRBJ1-1, is DGGITQSPKYLFRKEGQNVTLSCEQNLNHDAMYWYRQDPGQGLRLIYYSQIVNDFQKGDIAEGYSVSREKKESFPLTVTSAQKNPTAFYLCASREGLNTEAFFGQGTRLTVV.

This clonotype was recorded a few times. A much larger clone lies one base from this, so it may be a read error. V and J are TRBV7-9 and TRBJ2-5, with TRBD1 matching 10 bases. Trimming at V came to 8 bases and at J to 4 bases, leaving 7 bases not matched to a gene. The CDR3 has 14 amino acids. Germline CDR1 is SEHNR and CDR2 is FQNEAQ (reference sequence). CDR3 nucleotides: TGTGCCAGCGGCCCGGGACAGGGGATAGAGACCCAGTACTTC. Amino acid sequence: CASGPGQGIETQYF.

The rearrangement joins TRBV6-2 or TRBV6-3 to TRBJ2-1; 8 bases agree with TRBD2. This CDR3 contains 15 residues. V dropped 6 bases and J dropped 4; count of bases not matched to a gene: 8. The germline V gene encodes CDR1 MNHEY and CDR2 SVGEGT. The CDR3 coding sequence is TGTGCCAGCAGCTACAGGGTAGCGGGATACAATGAGCAGTTCTTC. This gives the protein CASSYRVAGYNEQFF.

This clonotype was seen ten or more times. The rearrangement joins TRBV28 to TRBJ1-2; D not certain. Trimming took 5 bases from V and 5 from J, leaving 3 bases between them. Germline values: CDR1 MDHEN, CDR2 SYDVKM. This CDR3 has 10 residues. As DNA, the CDR3 is TGTGCCAGCAGTCAGTATGGCTACACCTTC. Translating it yields CASSQYGYTF.

This clonotype was seen ten or more times. This rearrangement joins TRBV5-1 to TRBJ2-3; D is perhaps TRBD1 (6 bases). Germline V lookup: CDR1 SGHRS, CDR2 YFSETQ. V lost 4 bases to trimming and J lost 8 bases, with 20 bases between them. The CDR3 sequence is 15 residues long. Here the CDR3 DNA reads TGCGCCAGCAGCCCGGACAGTGGAGCGGTCGGTACGCAGTATTTT. Translated: CASSPDSGAVGTQYF.

The CDR3 reads CASRQGVGNQPQHF. CDR3 DNA: TGTGCCAGCAGGCAGGGGGTGGGCAATCAGCCCCAGCATTTT. The V gene is TRBV2, the J gene TRBJ1-5; TRBD1 matches at 7 bases. Germline CDR1 and CDR2: SNHLY and FYNNEI. The CDR3 sequence is 14 residues long. Unmatched junction bases numbered 4, after V lost 6 bases and J lost 2 bases.

Ten or more counts support this clonotype. The chain employs TRBV7-8 and TRBJ2-2; 11 positions match TRBD1. Germline V gene lookup returns CDR1 SGHVS and CDR2 FQNEAQ. CDR3 length: 17 residues. V was clipped by 5 bases and J by 4 bases; unmatched bases: 9. DNA of the CDR3: TGTGCCAGCAGCGCGGGACAGGGGGGGCTGTTCACCGGGGAGCTGTTTTTT. Translation: CASSAGQGGLFTGELFF. Variable domain in full (rest from reference TRBV7-8 and TRBJ2-2): GAGVSQSPRYKVAKRGQDVALRCDPISGHVSLFWYQQALGQGPEFLTYFQNEAQLDKSGLPSDRFFAERPEGSVSTLKIQRTQQEDSAVYLCASSAGQGGLFTGELFFGEGSRLTVL.

The chain is built from TRBV7-8 and TRBJ1-5, with D maybe TRBD1 (5 bases). V was shortened by 3 bases and J by 9 bases, with 15 bases between the two germline ends. The germline gives CDR1 SGHVS, CDR2 FQNEAQ. CDR3 size: 14 residues. CDR3 region: CASSLGTVVGPQHF. The DNA for the CDR3 is TGTGCCAGCAGCTTGGGGACCGTGGTGGGGCCCCAGCATTTT.

At least ten counts were recorded for this clonotype. The rearrangement uses TRBV20-1 and TRBJ1-6; TRBD1 is a possible D gene (5 bases). Germline V gene sequence: CDR1 DFQATT, CDR2 SNEGSKA (reference sequence). This CDR3 has 15 residues. V lost 5 bases to trimming and J lost 6 bases, with 17 bases between them. CDR3 protein: CSAPPNIGVNSPLHF. CDR3 bases: TGCAGTGCTCCCCCAAACATAGGGGTTAATTCACCCCTCCACTTT.

This clonotype was picked up a small number of times. The chain's CDR3 is CASSSVDSDTQYF. CDR3 DNA sequence: TGTGCCAGCAGCAGCGTCGACTCCGATACGCAGTATTTT. The rearrangement joins TRBV5-4 to TRBJ2-3; D ambiguous. The CDR3 has 13 amino acids. Germline V gene data show CDR1 as SGHNT and CDR2 as YYREEE (reference sequence). V lost 4 bases and J lost 6, with 12 bases in between.

This clonotype was picked up many times. The chain's CDR3 is CATAPGQGRAYEQYF. The CDR3 DNA is TGTGCCACCGCGCCGGGACAGGGAAGGGCCTACGAGCAGTACTTC. This sequence joins TRBV15 and TRBJ2-7, with 9 bases aligning to TRBD1. Germline assignment: CDR1 LNHNV and CDR2 YYDKDF (reference sequence). With 8 bases clipped from V and 2 bases from J, the junction kept 10 bases outside the gene matches. The CDR3 extends over 15 amino acids.

CDR3 nucleotides: TGTGCCAGCAGCGTAGGGGCGGGGGCGAATCCTGAAGAGACCCAGTACTTC. Amino acids: CASSVGAGANPEETQYF. The V call is TRBV9, the J call TRBJ2-5, with D tentatively TRBD2 (7 bases). The CDR3 consists of 17 residues. Trimming took off 0 bases at V and 3 bases at J, with 18 bases between the two ends. Per the germline V gene, CDR1 is SGDLS and CDR2 is YYNGEE.

This clonotype was seen ten or more times. The chain has TRBV7-3 and TRBJ2-7, with D perhaps matching TRBD2 (7 bases). The V end lost 5 bases, the J end lost 4 bases, and 18 bases lay between the germline ends. The CDR3 runs to 15 residues. CDR1 SGHTA and CDR2 FQGTGA come from the germline V gene. In nucleotides, the CDR3 is TGTGCCAGCAGCCCAGAGGGGGGGCTTAATTACGAGCAGTACTTC. Residues: CASSPEGGLNYEQYF.

There are a few counts of this clonotype. J is TRBJ2-1 and V is TRBV20-1; D ambiguous. This CDR3 has 17 residues. Germline V gene data show CDR1 as DFQATT and CDR2 as SNEGSKA (reference sequence). V lost 4 bases to trimming and J lost 4 bases, with 23 bases between them. CDR3 region: CSANGYLDGDLYNEQFF. The CDR3 DNA sequence: TGCAGTGCTAATGGGTATCTAGATGGTGACCTTTACAATGAGCAGTTCTTC.

This clonotype appeared many times. The V call is TRBV4-3, the J call TRBJ2-6; D unresolved. The ends were cut back, 4 bases at V and 0 bases at J, with 7 bases in the middle. The CDR3 totals 15 residues. Germline V gene lookup returns CDR1 LGHNA and CDR2 YSLEER. CDR3 DNA sequence: TGCGCCAGCAGCCTCGGATTCTCTGGGGCCAACGTCCTGACTTTC. Its translation is CASSLGFSGANVLTF.

The chain recombines TRBV20-1 with TRBJ1-2; TRBD1 matches at 7 bases. The CDR3 loop spans 14 amino acids. Germline CDR1 DFQATT, CDR2 SNEGSKA (reference sequence). Trimming took 3 bases from V and 7 from J; bases not matched to a gene: 11. CDR3 nucleotides: TGCAGTGCTAGTGGACAGGCCTTTCGTTCTGGCTACACCTTC. This gives the protein CSASGQAFRSGYTF.

The chain recombines TRBV5-4 with TRBJ2-1, with 9 bases identical to TRBD1. Germline V gene data show CDR1 as SGHNT and CDR2 as YYREEE (reference sequence). This CDR3 comprises 16 residues. J gave up 5 bases and V 2 bases, and 8 bases lay outside the gene matches. The CDR3 sequence: CASSLGRDRANNEQFF. For the CDR3, the DNA is TGTGCCAGCAGCTTAGGTCGGGACAGGGCTAACAATGAGCAGTTCTTC.

This clonotype was observed a few times. V and J are TRBV28 and TRBJ1-6; D is possibly TRBD1 (5 bases). The germline V gene encodes CDR1 MDHEN and CDR2 SYDVKM. The CDR3 covers 15 residues. The V and J ends lost 2 bases and 13 bases respectively, with 18 bases between them. CDR3 sequence: CASSLGLGAGGPLHF. CDR3 in DNA: TGTGCCAGCAGTTTAGGGTTGGGTGCGGGGGGTCCCCTCCACTTT.